Each of the 21 T cell receptor beta chains below was sequenced from the same sample in a study of blood T cell repertoires in COVID-19. Using immunoSEQ multiplex PCR, the repertoire was profiled, and TCRdb retains in-frame clones only, with some absent. The data show over 95,000 clones, around 85% seen once. Source material: peripheral blood. These receptors were obtained from a human donor in a cohort sampled during active COVID-19.

The rearrangement uses TRBV11-3 and TRBJ2-7, with D perhaps TRBD2 (5 bases). The V end lost 5 bases, the J end lost 2 bases, and 13 bases lay between the germline ends. CDR1 and CDR2 (germline): SGHNT, YENEEA. The CDR3 totals 14 residues. CDR3 DNA sequence: TGTGCCAGCAGCCCCCGGGGAGCTGCCTACGAGCAGTACTTC. It yields the protein CASSPRGAAYEQYF.

The genes are TRBV2 and TRBJ1-1, with D possibly TRBD1 on 5 matching bases. The germline V gene has CDR1 SNHLY and CDR2 FYNNEI. V shed 4 bases and J shed 2 bases, with 14 bases lying between them. This CDR3 contains 15 residues. The CDR3 sequence is CASSAQGGPNTEAFF. The CDR3 DNA follows: TGTGCCAGCAGTGCCCAGGGTGGGCCAAACACTGAAGCTTTCTTT.

The chain carries TRBV7-9 and TRBJ2-1, with 10 bases matching TRBD2. Germline trimming cut 5 bases from V and 10 bases from J; bases unmatched to any gene: 8. Germline-derived CDR1 and CDR2 are SEHNR and FQNEAQ (reference sequence). This CDR3 is built from 14 residues. CDR3: CASSPSGGVGEQFF. The CDR3 DNA reads TGTGCCAGCAGCCCTAGCGGGGGCGTTGGCGAGCAGTTCTTC.

The V and J genes are TRBV11-2 and TRBJ2-1, with D perhaps TRBD2 (5 bases). The V and J ends lost 1 base and 5 bases respectively, with 12 bases between them. There are 15 residues in the CDR3. Germline V lookup: CDR1 SGHAT, CDR2 FQNNGV. The CDR3 region is CASSLVGVQNNEQFF. As DNA, the CDR3 is TGTGCCAGCAGCTTAGTCGGGGTCCAAAACAATGAGCAGTTCTTC.

The rearrangement joins TRBV18 to TRBJ2-7, with TRBD1 matching 10 bases. Trimming cost V 6 bases and J 8 bases; bases outside gene matches: 13. The CDR3 sequence is 15 residues long. The V gene's germline CDR1 is KGHSH and CDR2 LQKENI. The CDR3 DNA is TGTGCCAGCTCTCCCGAGACAGGGGGCGTAGGCAAGCAGTACTTC. It translates to CASSPETGGVGKQYF. The variable domain in full, with the rest retrieved from reference TRBV18 and TRBJ2-7, is NAGVMQNPRHLVRRRGQEARLRCSPMKGHSHVYWYRQLPEEGLKFMVYLQKENIIDESGMPKERFSAEFPKEGPSILRIQQVVRGDSAAYFCASSPETGGVGKQYFGPGTRLTVT.

This chain connects TRBV5-1 to TRBJ2-7; possible D gene TRBD1, 6 bases. There are 12 residues in the CDR3. Germline CDR1 is SGHRS and CDR2 is YFSETQ. Trimming pared 4 bases from V and 5 bases from J, leaving 10 bases between. As DNA, the CDR3 is TGCGCCAGCAGCCTAACAGGGAACGAGCAGTACTTC. It specifies CASSLTGNEQYF.

This clone came up once. The CDR3 region has the DNA TGTGCCAGCAGTTTAAGGCACAGGGGACGGCAGCCCCAGCATTTT. It is translated as CASSLRHRGRQPQHF. The chain employs TRBV28 and TRBJ1-5; 7 nucleotides align to TRBD1. From germline, CDR1 is MDHEN and CDR2 SYDVKM. The CDR3 is made up of 15 amino acids. Losses at the gene ends were 2 bases for V and 7 bases for J; bases not matched to a gene: 8.

V usage is TRBV2 and J usage is TRBJ1-6, with D possibly matching TRBD1 (6 bases). CDR3 length: 14 amino acids. Germline loops: CDR1 SNHLY, CDR2 FYNNEI. Trimming shortened V by 6 bases and J by 9 bases, and 15 bases separated the two germline ends. Here the CDR3 reads CASRQGTLSSPLHF. The DNA of the CDR3 is TGTGCCAGCAGGCAGGGGACATTGAGTTCACCCCTCCACTTT.

This clone was recorded only once. J is TRBJ2-1 and V is TRBV29-1; TRBD1 agrees at 7 bases. Per the germline V gene, CDR1 is SQVTM and CDR2 is ANQGSEA. Unmatched junction bases numbered 11, after V lost 6 bases and J lost 9 bases. The CDR3 runs to 13 residues. The CDR3 sequence is CSVGKTGVGEQFF. The CDR3 bases are TGCAGCGTGGGGAAAACAGGGGTGGGTGAGCAGTTCTTC.

The rearrangement joins TRBV11-3 to TRBJ1-1; tentatively, D is TRBD1 (5 bases). Germline CDR1 and CDR2: SGHNT and YENEEA. Between the trimmed V and J ends, which lost 1 base and 6 bases, there was a span of 12 bases. The CDR3 runs to 14 residues. The CDR3 protein is CASSLGPGSAEAFF. CDR3 DNA: TGTGCCAGCAGCTTAGGTCCAGGGTCCGCTGAAGCTTTCTTT. The complete variable domain, with remaining parts taken from reference TRBV11-3 and TRBJ1-1, reads EAGVVQSPRYKIIEKKQPVAFWCNPISGHNTLYWYLQNLGQGPELLIRYENEEAVDDSQLPKDRFSAERLKGVDSTLKIQPAELGDSAVYLCASSLGPGSAEAFFGQGTRLTVV.

The V gene is TRBV6-5, the J gene TRBJ1-1; 11 bases map to TRBD1. The germline gives CDR1 MNHEY, CDR2 SVGAGI. CDR3 size: 15 residues. J gave up 2 bases and V 6 bases, and 5 bases lay outside the gene matches. The CDR3 loop is CASRRTGGDNTEAFF. CDR3 nucleotide sequence: TGTGCCAGCAGAAGGACAGGGGGCGATAACACTGAAGCTTTCTTT.

The chain recombines TRBV7-2 with TRBJ1-2; no clear D. Germline V gene data show CDR1 as SGHTA and CDR2 as FQGNSA. The CDR3 loop spans 11 amino acids. V shed 5 bases and J shed 8 bases, with 9 bases lying between them. CDR3 residues: CASSERVGYTF. CDR3 nucleotides: TGTGCCAGCAGCGAGCGGGTAGGCTACACCTTC.

The count of this clone is one. The chain employs TRBV19 and TRBJ1-6; 8 nucleotides align to TRBD1. Germline loops: CDR1 LNHDA, CDR2 SQIVND (reference sequence). The CDR3 has 14 residues. Trimming at V came to 6 bases and at J to 8 bases, leaving 6 bases not matched to a gene. Written as DNA, the CDR3 is TGTGCCAGTAGCCGTACAGGGGGAGATTCACCCCTCCACTTT. It codes for CASSRTGGDSPLHF.

This clone was detected only a few times. The V and J genes are TRBV25-1 and TRBJ1-1; 8 bases line up with TRBD1. Germline lookup yields CDR1 MGHDK and CDR2 SYGVNS. V shed 5 bases, J shed 4 bases, and the junction held 9 bases outside the gene matches. The CDR3 loop spans 15 amino acids. CDR3 loop: CASSSSGGLGTEAFF. CDR3 DNA: TGTGCCAGCAGTTCCTCAGGGGGCTTGGGCACTGAAGCTTTCTTT. Full variable domain (outside the CDR3, taken from reference TRBV25-1 and TRBJ1-1): EADIYQTPRYLVIGTGKKITLECSQTMGHDKMYWYQQDPGMELHLIHYSYGVNSTEKGDLSSESTVSRIRTEHFPLTLESARPSHTSQYLCASSSSGGLGTEAFFGQGTRLTVV.

This clone was recorded a few times. V and J are TRBV7-8 and TRBJ2-1; 10 nucleotides align to TRBD2. The CDR3 runs 14 residues. Germline loops: CDR1 SGHVS, CDR2 FQNEAQ. The ends lost 7 bases at V and 4 bases at J; junction bases unmatched: 4. The DNA for the CDR3 is TGTGCCAGCACCCGAGCGGGGGGGTACAATGAGCAGTTCTTC. It translates to CASTRAGGYNEQFF.

Of note for this clone: The sample contains more than one DNA sequence encoding this CDR3. V gene TRBV7-2 combines with J gene TRBJ2-3; 10 bases are a match to TRBD2. CDR1 and CDR2 from the germline V gene are SGHTA and FQGNSA. V lost 4 bases to trimming and J lost 0 bases; unmatched junction nucleotides: 7. This CDR3 is built from 17 residues. The CDR3 spells CASSSRLAGLSTDTQYF. CDR3 nucleotide sequence: TGTGCCAGCAGCTCAAGACTAGCGGGCCTTAGCACAGATACGCAGTATTTT.

The V and J genes are TRBV25-1 and TRBJ1-1; 9 positions agree with TRBD1. With 4 bases clipped from V and 4 bases from J, the junction kept 4 bases outside the gene matches. The length of the CDR3 is 14 residues. The V gene's germline CDR1 is MGHDK and CDR2 SYGVNS. The CDR3 here is CASSGTGVFTEAFF. CDR3 in DNA: TGTGCCAGCAGTGGGACAGGGGTTTTCACTGAAGCTTTCTTT. The full variable domain, rest sourced from reference TRBV25-1 and TRBJ1-1, is EADIYQTPRYLVIGTGKKITLECSQTMGHDKMYWYQQDPGMELHLIHYSYGVNSTEKGDLSSESTVSRIRTEHFPLTLESARPSHTSQYLCASSGTGVFTEAFFGQGTRLTVV.

This clone was observed a handful of times. The CDR3 sequence: CATDRVRGSPEAFF. Written as DNA, the CDR3 is TGTGCCACAGACAGGGTGAGGGGATCACCTGAAGCTTTCTTT. The gene calls are TRBV6-5 and TRBJ1-1; 7 positions match TRBD1. The CDR3 sequence is 14 residues long. With V trimmed by 10 bases and J by 6 bases, 14 bases remained unmatched. The germline gives CDR1 MNHEY, CDR2 SVGAGI.

The chain recombines TRBV4-2 with TRBJ2-1, with a tentative D call TRBD2 (7 bases). The germline CDR1 and CDR2 sequences are LGHNA and YNFKEQ. This CDR3 comprises 11 residues. V gave up 7 bases and J gave up 10 bases, with 11 bases separating them. The CDR3 sequence: CASTRGTEQFF. DNA for the CDR3: TGTGCCAGCACGCGGGGGACAGAGCAGTTCTTC.

The CDR3 region is CASNTKDRGGGNEQFF. DNA of the CDR3: TGTGCCAGCAACACCAAGGACCGGGGGGGTGGTAATGAGCAGTTCTTC. The chain has TRBV14 and TRBJ2-1, with TRBD2 identical over 8 bases. Germline values: CDR1 SGHDN, CDR2 FVKESK. The CDR3 runs to 16 residues. V lost 7 bases, J lost 7 bases, and 15 bases stayed unmatched.

This chain connects TRBV15 to TRBJ2-3; 8 nucleotides match TRBD2. Germline CDR1 reads LNHNV; CDR2 reads YYDKDF (reference sequence). This CDR3 has 15 amino acids. J lost 4 bases, V lost 0 bases, and 3 bases had no gene match. CDR3 in DNA: TGTGCCACCAGCAGAGATCCCGGGGGGGCAGATACGCAGTATTTT. Translated, it gives CATSRDPGGADTQYF.